The 24 T cell receptor beta chains below come from one sample, sequenced in a study of T cells in Graves' hyperthyroidism and ophthalmopathy (dated by TCRdb to between 2017 and 2020). Receptor amplification or capture employed multiplex PCR. The data were produced on an Illumina HiSeq 2000. The TCR beta CDR3 regions were amplified from RNA transcripts. The TCR CDR3 was subjected to a first round of RT-PCR using the HTBI primer set and the Qiagen OneStep RT-PCR kit. TCRdb itself trimmed the public reads at Q25 with fastp, ran MiXCR and retained productive beta chains. Each entry is one CDR3 protein sequence, shown with its most common DNA and genes. Within this sample are approximately 330,000 distinct CDR3 sequences, with about an eighth of them counted one time only. The biggest ten clones account for 30% to 40% of the sample. The sample was blood. The source is a woman aged 40 to 49 with Graves' ophthalmopathy.

The rearrangement uses TRBV4-1 and TRBJ1-2, with D unclear. Germline CDR1 and CDR2: MGHRA and YSYEKL. CDR3 size: 12 residues. The V and J ends lost 4 bases and 4 bases respectively, with 7 bases between them. DNA of the CDR3: TGCGCCAGCAGCCGGGAGAGCTATGGCTACACCTTC. This sequence encodes CASSRESYGYTF.

At least ten counts were recorded for this clonotype. This sequence joins TRBV2 and TRBJ2-1; 8 bases are a match to TRBD2. In germline, CDR1 is SNHLY, CDR2 FYNNEI. J lost 6 bases, V lost 10 bases, and 8 bases had no gene match. The CDR3 spans 13 residues. For the CDR3, the DNA is TGTGCCACCGGTAGCGGGGAGGCCAATGAGCAGTTCTTC. It encodes CATGSGEANEQFF.

J is TRBJ1-6 and V is TRBV2; D unresolved. Trimming removed 4 bases from V and 7 bases from J, with 14 bases in between. This CDR3 is 15 amino acids long. CDR1 is SNHLY, CDR2 FYNNEI, per germline. The CDR3 DNA reads TGTGCCAGCAGTGGTCAGGAGGGCCTGAATTCACCCCTCCACTTT. Protein: CASSGQEGLNSPLHF.

Comments on this clonotype: This sequence may be a read error, since a much larger clone differs from it by one base. The V and J genes are TRBV7-6 and TRBJ1-4; D gene uncertain. CDR3 length: 15 amino acids. Germline CDR1 reads SGHVS; CDR2 reads FNYEAQ. CDR3 residues: CAGSLDAGFNEKLFF. The CDR3 DNA follows: TGTGCCGGCAGCTTAGACGCAGGCTTTAATGAAAAACTGTTTTTT.

This clonotype was seen repeatedly, ten times or more. V gene TRBV6-1 combines with J gene TRBJ2-5, with 9 nucleotides matching TRBD1. Germline V gene lookup returns CDR1 MNHNS and CDR2 SASEGT. The CDR3 contains 16 residues. V trimming: 6 bases; J trimming: 5 bases; junction bases outside the gene matches: 13. DNA for the CDR3: TGTGCCAGCAGCCTAAGGTGGACAGGGGATTGGGAGACCCAGTACTTC. It encodes CASSLRWTGDWETQYF.

This clonotype was counted many times. J is TRBJ2-7 and V is TRBV20-1, with 7 bases aligning to TRBD1. Trimming took 1 base from V and 3 from J; bases not matched to a gene: 9. The CDR3 runs 15 residues. CDR1 and CDR2 from the germline V gene are DFQATT and SNEGSKA (reference sequence). The CDR3, as DNA: TGCAGTGCTAGAGGTACCGGGACAGCGTTCTACGAGCAGTACTTC. Protein: CSARGTGTAFYEQYF.

J is TRBJ1-5 and V is TRBV20-1, with 8 bases fitting TRBD1. CDR1 DFQATT and CDR2 SNEGSKA come from the germline V gene (reference sequence). The CDR3 runs 15 residues. J gave up 3 bases and V 3 bases, and 7 bases lay outside the gene matches. The CDR3 DNA reads as TGCAGTGCTAGGCGGACAGGGACCTACAATCAGCCCCAGCATTTT. Translating it yields CSARRTGTYNQPQHF.

This clonotype was found many times. This rearrangement joins TRBV6-1 to TRBJ2-7; 10 bases are shared with TRBD2. This CDR3 has 17 amino acids. Per germline, CDR1 MNHNS and CDR2 SASEGT. Trimming cost V 8 bases and J 6 bases; bases outside gene matches: 19. The DNA of the CDR3 is TGTGCCAGCGGAGGGAGTAGCGGGGGGCGGAGAGACGGCGAGCAGTACTTC. It specifies CASGGSSGGRRDGEQYF.

This clonotype appeared many times. This chain joins TRBV27 and TRBJ1-2, with a possible D match to TRBD1 (6 bases). Germline V gene lookup returns CDR1 MNHEY and CDR2 SMNVEV (reference sequence). The CDR3 totals 16 residues. V was shortened by 1 base and J by 3 bases, with 15 bases between the two germline ends. The DNA for the CDR3 is TGTGCCAGCAGTTTATTCGCTGGGGGGCCCGACTATGGCTACACCTTC. This codes for CASSLFAGGPDYGYTF.

The sample holds many counts of this clonotype. The rearrangement links TRBV6-1 to TRBJ2-2; no clear D gene. This CDR3 is 13 amino acids long. The V end was cut by 10 bases, the J end by 1 base, with 10 bases between. CDR1 is MNHNS and CDR2 is SASEGT in the germline V gene. The CDR3 loop reads CATHLRNTGELFF. DNA of the CDR3: TGTGCCACTCACCTCAGGAACACCGGGGAGCTGTTTTTT.

This clonotype was counted at least ten times. The chain uses TRBV28 and TRBJ1-4; D is unresolved. V was pared by 10 bases and J by 3 bases, with 12 bases between. Germline lookup yields CDR1 MDHEN and CDR2 SYDVKM. The CDR3 consists of 13 residues. DNA of the CDR3: TGTGCCACCTTAGACGGCTCTAATGAAAAACTGTTTTTT. Residues: CATLDGSNEKLFF.

This clonotype was recorded at least ten times. The chain employs TRBV20-1 and TRBJ1-2; D gene uncertain. The length of the CDR3 is 13 residues. V dropped 5 bases and J dropped 2 bases, with 12 bases sitting between them. Germline V gives CDR1 DFQATT, CDR2 SNEGSKA (reference sequence). The DNA of the CDR3 is TGCAGTGCTCTCCTTACGAACAACTATGGCTACACCTTC. Its protein product is CSALLTNNYGYTF.

This clonotype has just one count. CDR3 DNA: TGTGCCAGCTCACCACAGCCAGGGTATTACGAGCAGTACTTC. Translated, it gives CASSPQPGYYEQYF. The chain links TRBV7-9 to TRBJ2-7; D may be TRBD1 (5 bases). This CDR3 spans 14 amino acids. The V end was cut by 8 bases, the J end by 4 bases, with 18 bases between. Germline V gives CDR1 SEHNR, CDR2 FQNEAQ (reference sequence).

A note on this clonotype: This clone may be a read error of a much larger clone one base away. V gene TRBV7-6 combines with J gene TRBJ1-3; D uncertain. Germline lookup yields CDR1 SGHVS and CDR2 FNYEAQ. The CDR3 is 16 amino acids. CDR3 protein: CASGLGLTRSGNTIYF. Here the CDR3 DNA reads TGTGCCAGCGGCTTAGGGCTGACGCGCTCTGGAAACACCATATATTTT.

This clonotype was seen ten or more times. This chain uses TRBV28 with TRBJ2-3, with 8 bases lining up with TRBD1. This CDR3 contains 16 residues. Germline V CDR1 and CDR2: MDHEN, SYDVKM. The trim removed 5 bases at V and 1 base at J, leaving 8 bases unmatched. The CDR3 here is CASSLDRGAGTDTQYF. As DNA, the CDR3 is TGTGCCAGCAGTCTAGACAGGGGCGCGGGCACAGATACGCAGTATTTT.

There are many counts of this clonotype. The rearrangement uses TRBV28 and TRBJ1-3; a possible D gene is TRBD1 (6 bases). This CDR3 has 13 amino acids. The V end lost 5 bases, the J end lost 4 bases, and 9 bases lay between the germline ends. CDR1 MDHEN and CDR2 SYDVKM come from the germline V gene. The CDR3 region is CASSGGHGNTIYF. DNA of the CDR3: TGTGCCAGCAGTGGGGGGCACGGAAACACCATATATTTT.

This clonotype was recorded a few times. J is TRBJ2-6 and V is TRBV2, with D tentatively TRBD1 (6 bases). Trimming pared 5 bases from V and 4 bases from J, leaving 12 bases between. This CDR3 has 15 amino acids. The germline gives CDR1 SNHLY, CDR2 FYNNEI. DNA of the CDR3: TGTGCCAGCAGTCACAGGGTCCCAGGGGCCAACGTCCTGACTTTC. Protein: CASSHRVPGANVLTF.

This clonotype has ten or more counts. CDR3 nucleotide sequence: TGCAGTGCCCCAACGGGGAATGGCTACACCTTC. Residues: CSAPTGNGYTF. The chain carries TRBV20-1 and TRBJ1-2; D is unresolved. The germline gives CDR1 DFQATT, CDR2 SNEGSKA (reference sequence). Trimming removed 6 bases at V and 6 bases at J, with 11 bases between. The CDR3 length is 11 residues.

This chain joins TRBV2 and TRBJ2-5; D is undetermined. Germline V gene data show CDR1 as SNHLY and CDR2 as FYNNEI. The CDR3 consists of 10 residues. Trimming stripped 3 bases from V and 6 bases from J, with 2 bases between. CDR3: CASSEKTQYF. CDR3 coding DNA: TGTGCCAGCAGTGAGAAGACCCAGTACTTC. The full variable domain, in which reference TRBV2 and TRBJ2-5 provide the parts outside the CDR3, is EPEVTQTPSHQVTQMGQEVILRCVPISNHLYFYWYRQILGQKVEFLVSFYNNEISEKSEIFDDQFSVERPDGSNFTLKIRSTKLEDSAMYFCASSEKTQYFGPGTRLLVL.

This clonotype was counted only a few times. The CDR3 nucleotides are TGCGCCAGCAGCCAAGGCTGGGCTACCACAGATACGCAGTATTTT. It encodes CASSQGWATTDTQYF. This chain joins TRBV4-1 and TRBJ2-3, with D hard to call. The CDR3 runs 15 residues. Germline V lookup: CDR1 MGHRA, CDR2 YSYEKL. V lost 1 base, J lost 2 bases, and 10 bases lay in between.

The gene calls are TRBV3-1 and TRBJ2-7; maybe TRBD2 (5 bases). CDR1 is LGHDT and CDR2 is YNNKEL in the germline V gene (reference sequence). The CDR3 extends over 13 amino acids. V gave up 1 base and J gave up 7 bases, with 11 bases separating them. CDR3 residues: CASSQVAMREQYF. CDR3 bases: TGTGCCAGCAGCCAAGTAGCGATGAGGGAGCAGTACTTC.

In this sample, this clonotype turned up a few times. The CDR3 nucleotides read TGTGCCAGCAGCCCTGGACTAGCGGACTCCTACGAGCAGTACTTC. Protein sequence: CASSPGLADSYEQYF. V usage is TRBV5-6 and J usage is TRBJ2-7; 10 bases agree with TRBD2. This CDR3 comprises 15 residues. V was clipped by 4 bases and J by 0 bases; unmatched bases: 4. Looked up from germline, CDR1 is SGHDT and CDR2 is YYEEEE. The full variable domain, in which reference TRBV5-6 and TRBJ2-7 provide the parts outside the CDR3, is DAGVTQSPTHLIKTRGQQVTLRCSPKSGHDTVSWYQQALGQGPQFIFQYYEEEERQRGNFPDRFSGHQFPNYSSELNVNALLLGDSALYLCASSPGLADSYEQYFGPGTRLTVT.

This clonotype was seen repeatedly, ten times or more. This CDR3 is CASSFVGGGYNEQFF. The CDR3 nucleotides are TGTGCCAGCAGTTTTGTGGGGGGGGGGTACAATGAGCAGTTCTTC. This chain uses TRBV12-3 or TRBV12-4 with TRBJ2-1, with 7 bases aligning to TRBD2. V gave up 3 bases and J gave up 4 bases; unmatched junction bases: 6. This CDR3 has 15 amino acids.

At least ten counts were recorded for this clonotype. The chain combines TRBV7-6 with TRBJ1-2, with no clear D. Germline V gene data show CDR1 as SGHVS and CDR2 as FNYEAQ. Trimming took 0 bases from V and 7 from J, leaving 6 bases between them. This CDR3 is 12 amino acids long. The CDR3 loop reads CASSLAVGGYTF. CDR3 in DNA: TGTGCCAGCAGCTTAGCGGTGGGTGGCTACACCTTC.